Below, 32 T cell receptor beta chains from the same sample are listed, as sequenced in a study of cytomegalovirus exposure and HLA in healthy donors. PCR involved 60 Vbeta and 13 Jbeta primers. TCRdb keeps only in-frame clones here, not all; method: immunoSEQ multiplex PCR. The sample has roughly 86,000 clones; about 80% are singletons. Source material: PBMCs. The receptors were gathered from a female donor in good health and CMV-seronegative.

The chain recombines TRBV28 with TRBJ2-7, with a possible D match to TRBD1 (5 bases). This CDR3 comprises 13 residues. Germline CDR1 and CDR2: MDHEN and SYDVKM. Trimming stripped 7 bases from V and 3 bases from J, with 13 bases between. The DNA of the CDR3 is TGTGCCAGCACAACAGGTGGGAACTACGAGCAGTACTTC. This encodes CASTTGGNYEQYF.

The rearrangement joins TRBV6-4 to TRBJ1-5; D unclear. Germline-derived CDR1 and CDR2 are MRHNA and SNTAGT. There are 18 residues in the CDR3. The V gene lost 2 bases and the J gene lost 8 bases, with 25 bases spanning the gap. The CDR3 sequence is CASSDHGGASSNQKPQHF. CDR3 sequence (DNA): TGTGCCAGCAGTGACCATGGAGGAGCCTCTAGCAATCAAAAGCCCCAGCATTTT.

CDR3 DNA sequence: TGCGCCAGCAGCTTAGAAGGGGGTGGGGGTTGGCCCCAGCATTTT. Protein sequence: CASSLEGGGGWPQHF. The chain employs TRBV5-1 and TRBJ1-5; possible D gene TRBD1, 6 bases. The V end was cut by 2 bases, the J end by 9 bases, with 18 bases between. The CDR3 runs to 15 residues. CDR1 is SGHRS, CDR2 YFSETQ, per germline.

The chain uses TRBV6-1 and TRBJ2-7; 11 positions match TRBD2. The CDR3 spans 18 residues. Looked up from germline, CDR1 is MNHNS and CDR2 is SASEGT. V dropped 2 bases and J dropped 0; count of bases not matched to a gene: 9. In nucleotides, the CDR3 is TGTGCCAGCAGTGAAAGGGCTAGCGGGGGGACGAGCTCCTACGAGCAGTACTTC. Translating it yields CASSERASGGTSSYEQYF.

This chain joins TRBV5-1 and TRBJ2-2, with D uncertain. V was cut by 1 base and J by 2 bases, with 9 bases left in between. Germline values: CDR1 SGHRS, CDR2 YFSETQ. The CDR3 has 15 residues. CDR3 nucleotides: TGCGCCAGCAGCTTGTCCGGAGCTAACACCGGGGAGCTGTTTTTT. Translating gives CASSLSGANTGELFF.

The chain has TRBV4-3 and TRBJ2-5; a possible D gene is TRBD2 (5 bases). The germline V gene has CDR1 LGHNA and CDR2 YSLEER. Trimming removed 0 bases at V and 2 bases at J, with 19 bases between. This CDR3 has 18 residues. CDR3 amino acids: CASSQEGRGSRGQETQYF. For the CDR3, the DNA is TGCGCCAGCAGCCAAGAAGGCCGCGGATCCCGGGGACAAGAGACCCAGTACTTC.

The chain is built from TRBV6-6 and TRBJ1-3, with D unclear. CDR1 MNHNY and CDR2 SVGAGI come from the germline V gene (reference sequence). The CDR3 contains 12 residues. The CDR3 reads CGSVSSGNTIYF. The CDR3 DNA reads TGTGGTAGTGTTAGCTCTGGAAACACCATATATTTT.

Points on this clone: Other DNA sequences from this sample encode an identical CDR3 as well. The J gene is TRBJ1-1, the V gene TRBV6-5; D is unclear. Germline V gene lookup returns CDR1 MNHEY and CDR2 SVGAGI. Deletions cut 0 bases from V and 5 bases from J, with 7 bases between. The CDR3 consists of 13 residues. The CDR3 protein is CASSYSAGTEAFF. The CDR3 DNA reads TGTGCCAGCAGTTACTCGGCGGGAACTGAAGCTTTCTTT.

The chain joins TRBV5-6 to TRBJ2-2; D remains unclear. With 0 bases removed from V and 1 base from J, the gap between germline ends came to 7 bases. Per germline, CDR1 SGHDT and CDR2 YYEEEE. The length of the CDR3 is 15 residues. This CDR3 reads CASSLDRGNTGELFF. CDR3 sequence (DNA): TGTGCCAGCAGCTTGGATCGCGGGAACACCGGGGAGCTGTTTTTT.

This clone has just a few counts. The genes are TRBV5-8 and TRBJ1-6; TRBD1 is a possible D gene (6 bases). There are 15 residues in the CDR3. Trimming stripped 4 bases from V and 6 bases from J, with 14 bases between. The germline CDR1 and CDR2 sequences are SGHTS and YDEGEE. The CDR3 DNA follows: TGTGCCAGCAGCGTCCAAGGACAGTTTAATTCACCCCTCCACTTT. Translation: CASSVQGQFNSPLHF.

The gene calls are TRBV28 and TRBJ1-5; the match to TRBD1 covers 10 bases. Germline V gene sequence: CDR1 MDHEN, CDR2 SYDVKM. The J segment lost 3 bases and the V segment lost 3 bases, leaving 8 bases of the junction unmatched. This CDR3 is 17 amino acids long. This chain's CDR3 is CASSFPGTGELNQPQHF. The CDR3 nucleotides are TGTGCCAGCAGTTTTCCCGGGACAGGGGAACTCAATCAGCCCCAGCATTTT. The full variable domain, rest sourced from reference TRBV28 and TRBJ1-5, is DVKVTQSSRYLVKRTGEKVFLECVQDMDHENMFWYRQDPGLGLRLIYFSYDVKMKEKGDIPEGYSVSREKKERFSLILESASTNQTSMYLCASSFPGTGELNQPQHFGDGTRLSIL.

The J gene is TRBJ1-4, the V gene TRBV6-5, with 9 bases fitting TRBD1. Germline V lookup: CDR1 MNHEY, CDR2 SVGAGI. V shed 4 bases and J 5 bases; nucleotides not matched to a gene: 5. The CDR3 runs to 15 residues. The CDR3 reads CASSFRQGGNEKLFF. CDR3 nucleotide sequence: TGTGCCAGCAGTTTCCGACAGGGGGGGAATGAAAAACTGTTTTTT.

This sequence joins TRBV5-6 and TRBJ2-5; D is unresolved. V was cut by 1 base and J by 6 bases, with 4 bases left in between. This CDR3 contains 11 residues. CDR1 is SGHDT, CDR2 YYEEEE, per germline. DNA of the CDR3: TGTGCCAGCAGCTTGAGCAAGACCCAGTACTTC. It encodes CASSLSKTQYF. Supplemented by reference TRBV5-6 and TRBJ2-5, the full variable domain reads DAGVTQSPTHLIKTRGQQVTLRCSPKSGHDTVSWYQQALGQGPQFIFQYYEEEERQRGNFPDRFSGHQFPNYSSELNVNALLLGDSALYLCASSLSKTQYFGPGTRLLVL.

V usage is TRBV27 and J usage is TRBJ1-1; 8 positions agree with TRBD1. The CDR3 covers 15 residues. From germline, CDR1 is MNHEY and CDR2 SMNVEV (reference sequence). Trimming at V came to 6 bases and at J to 7 bases, leaving 13 bases not matched to a gene. The CDR3 is CASRVTGQDALEAFF. Written as DNA, the CDR3 is TGTGCCAGCAGGGTTACGGGACAGGACGCCCTTGAAGCTTTCTTT.

The rearrangement links TRBV18 to TRBJ1-1; perhaps TRBD1 as D (5 bases). The germline V and J ends were trimmed by 3 bases and 0 bases, with 8 bases remaining between them. The CDR3 extends over 14 amino acids. Germline V gives CDR1 KGHSH, CDR2 LQKENI. Here the CDR3 DNA reads TGTGCCAGCTCACCCGGGGGAATGAACACTGAAGCTTTCTTT. As protein: CASSPGGMNTEAFF.

The genes are TRBV28 and TRBJ1-5; D gene uncertain. The V and J ends lost 8 bases and 11 bases respectively, with 7 bases between them. The CDR3 sequence is 9 residues long. Per the germline V gene, CDR1 is MDHEN and CDR2 is SYDVKM. CDR3 nucleotides: TGTGCCAGCTCCACGGCCCAGCATTTT. It codes for CASSTAQHF. The complete variable domain, with remaining parts taken from reference TRBV28 and TRBJ1-5, reads DVKVTQSSRYLVKRTGEKVFLECVQDMDHENMFWYRQDPGLGLRLIYFSYDVKMKEKGDIPEGYSVSREKKERFSLILESASTNQTSMYLCASSTAQHFGDGTRLSIL.

The CDR3 region has the DNA TGCGCCAGCAGATATTCAACAGGGGGCGCAGGGTTAAGGCAAGAGACCCAGTACTTC. This sequence encodes CASRYSTGGAGLRQETQYF. This sequence joins TRBV5-1 and TRBJ2-5; TRBD1 matches at 9 bases. The V segment lost 5 bases and the J segment 2 bases; nucleotides outside the gene matches: 19. Germline V CDR1 and CDR2: SGHRS, YFSETQ. This CDR3 spans 19 amino acids.

This rearrangement joins TRBV5-6 to TRBJ2-7, with TRBD2 matching over 11 bases. This CDR3 is 15 amino acids long. The V gene's germline CDR1 is SGHDT and CDR2 YYEEEE. J was trimmed by 3 bases and V by 0 bases; bases with no gene match: 2. The CDR3 sequence: CASSLVGTSGYEQYF. Here the CDR3 DNA reads TGTGCCAGCAGCTTGGTTGGGACTAGCGGCTACGAGCAGTACTTC.

The chain carries TRBV2 and TRBJ1-1; D is unresolved. CDR1 is SNHLY and CDR2 is FYNNEI in the germline V gene. CDR3 length: 12 amino acids. Between the trimmed V and J ends, which lost 8 bases and 6 bases, there was a span of 13 bases. In DNA, the CDR3 is TGTGCCAGCGCGTTGACCCGGGCTGAAGCTTTCTTT. Translation gives CASALTRAEAFF.

About this clone: This CDR3 is also generated by other DNA sequences in the sample. The chain employs TRBV5-6 and TRBJ2-3; TRBD1 matches at 9 bases. Germline V CDR1 and CDR2: SGHDT, YYEEEE. Trimming removed 2 bases from V and 2 bases from J; junction bases left unmatched: 0. The CDR3 is 14 amino acids. The DNA for the CDR3 is TGTGCCAGCAGCTTACAGGGGGCCACAGATACGCAGTATTTT. The encoded protein is CASSLQGATDTQYF.

The CDR3 region has the DNA TGTGCCAGCAGTTCAGATCCCCTAGGTAGTGAGCAGTTCTTC. It specifies CASSSDPLGSEQFF. The chain recombines TRBV28 with TRBJ2-1; D is uncertain. Trimming pared 4 bases from V and 9 bases from J, leaving 16 bases between. This CDR3 region has 14 residues. The germline V gene encodes CDR1 MDHEN and CDR2 SYDVKM.

The chain joins TRBV7-9 to TRBJ1-2; 7 positions match TRBD1. Germline assignment: CDR1 SEHNR and CDR2 FQNEAQ (reference sequence). The junction had 7 bases not matched to a gene; V was cut back by 4 bases and J by 8 bases. The CDR3 runs to 13 residues. CDR3 sequence (DNA): TGTGCCAGCAGCTCAGACAGGGCGAAGGGCTACACCTTC. The encoded protein is CASSSDRAKGYTF.

This clone has more than one count but fewer than ten. The chain recombines TRBV2 with TRBJ2-7, with 9 bases identical to TRBD1. The CDR3 has 14 amino acids. Germline CDR1 reads SNHLY; CDR2 reads FYNNEI. Trimming at V came to 6 bases and at J to 3 bases, leaving 6 bases not matched to a gene. The CDR3 DNA reads TGTGCCAGCAGGAAGACAGGGGGAGGCTACGAGCAGTACTTC. Translating gives CASRKTGGGYEQYF.

The genes are TRBV28 and TRBJ2-3; TRBD2 aligns across 10 bases. Germline loops: CDR1 MDHEN, CDR2 SYDVKM. With V trimmed by 5 bases and J by 5 bases, 4 bases remained unmatched. CDR3 length: 14 residues. The CDR3 DNA follows: TGTGCCAGCAGTGCCCCTAGCGGGGGAGATACGCAGTATTTT. The encoded protein is CASSAPSGGDTQYF.

V is TRBV6-4 and J is TRBJ2-1; tentatively, D is TRBD2 (5 bases). The CDR3 length is 12 residues. Germline lookup yields CDR1 MRHNA and CDR2 SNTAGT. V lost 4 bases, J lost 7 bases, and 8 bases lay in between. This CDR3 reads CASSGGMNEQFF. CDR3 nucleotide sequence: TGTGCCAGCAGTGGAGGGATGAATGAGCAGTTCTTC.

This chain connects TRBV7-9 to TRBJ2-7; a possible D gene is TRBD1 (6 bases). Trimming shortened V by 3 bases and J by 2 bases, and 14 bases separated the two germline ends. CDR3 length equals 15 residues. Per the germline V gene, CDR1 is SEHNR and CDR2 is FQNEAQ (reference sequence). The DNA of the CDR3 is TGTGCCAGCAGCTTCCAGGGGCGATCGACCTACGAGCAGTACTTC. Protein product: CASSFQGRSTYEQYF.

The V and J genes are TRBV5-1 and TRBJ2-7; 9 bases map to TRBD2. V lost 3 bases and J lost 7; bases outside the gene matches: 8. Germline V gene data show CDR1 as SGHRS and CDR2 as YFSETQ. CDR3 length: 14 amino acids. CDR3 region: CASSYPGGGAEQYF. The DNA of the CDR3 is TGCGCCAGCAGCTACCCTGGCGGGGGGGCAGAGCAGTACTTC.

This clone appeared once. The chain combines TRBV5-6 with TRBJ2-1; D perhaps matches TRBD1 (7 bases). The CDR3 length is 15 residues. The V gene lost 3 bases and the J gene lost 2 bases, with 12 bases spanning the gap. Germline loops: CDR1 SGHDT, CDR2 YYEEEE. The CDR3 sequence is CASSYGRGAYNEQFF. The CDR3 DNA follows: TGTGCCAGCAGCTACGGCAGGGGGGCCTACAATGAGCAGTTCTTC.

The count of this clone is one. The chain joins TRBV9 to TRBJ1-5; possibly TRBD1 for D (5 bases). CDR3 size: 16 residues. The V end lost 0 bases, the J end lost 2 bases, and 12 bases lay between the germline ends. CDR1 SGDLS and CDR2 YYNGEE come from the germline V gene. The CDR3 DNA reads TGTGCCAGCAGCGTAGACCAGGGTCTGGGCAATCAGCCCCAGCATTTT. Encoded protein: CASSVDQGLGNQPQHF.

The chain joins TRBV7-9 to TRBJ2-2; 14 positions match TRBD2. The length of the CDR3 is 18 residues. J was trimmed by 4 bases and V by 1 base; bases with no gene match: 5. Germline V lookup: CDR1 SEHNR, CDR2 FQNEAQ (reference sequence). The CDR3 DNA reads TGTGCCAGCAGCTTAGAGGGGACTAGCGGGAGTGTCACCGGGGAGCTGTTTTTT. It encodes CASSLEGTSGSVTGELFF.

A note on this clone: This sample includes further DNA sequences coding for the same CDR3. The V call is TRBV29-1, the J call TRBJ2-5, with a possible D match to TRBD1 (6 bases). Trimming left V 1 base short and J 4 bases short, with 10 bases between. This CDR3 is built from 13 residues. Germline lookup yields CDR1 SQVTM and CDR2 ANQGSEA. The CDR3 is CSVEGGRGETQYF. CDR3 coding DNA: TGCAGCGTTGAAGGCGGCAGGGGAGAGACCCAGTACTTC.

The chain couples TRBV15 to TRBJ2-7; D gene unclear. The germline V gene encodes CDR1 LNHNV and CDR2 YYDKDF (reference sequence). V was trimmed by 3 bases and J by 5 bases, leaving 5 bases between them. The CDR3 covers 11 residues. The CDR3 protein is CATSSPDEQYF. CDR3 bases: TGTGCCACCAGCAGCCCTGACGAGCAGTACTTC.